The rows below give T cell receptor beta chains drawn from one sample of a study of blood T cell repertoires in COVID-19. Assay used: immunoSEQ multiplex PCR; TCRdb lists only in-frame clones, some missing. The table has about 100,000 clones, more than 70% seen once. Sequenced material: peripheral blood. These receptors all stem from a young woman with acute or convalescent COVID-19. CDR3s include the opening cysteine and the closing phenylalanine or tryptophan. Each record gives: D gene, J gene, clone size, V gene, CDR3 DNA, CDR3 protein. The D gene is left open where the match is weak. Clone sizes are given selectively: once, few, many, or a class where the clone is expanded.

d_call: TRBD1; j_call: TRBJ2-1; clone_size: NA; v_call: TRBV6-5; cdr3_nt: TGTGCCAGCAGCCCCCCTGGACAGGTCAATGAGCAGTTCTTC; cdr3_aa: CASSPPGQVNEQFF
d_call: TRBD2; j_call: TRBJ2-3; clone_size: NA; v_call: TRBV14; cdr3_nt: TGTGCCAGCAGCCAAGAGAGCCGGCTAGCGGGGCTCACAGATACGCAGTATTTT; cdr3_aa: CASSQESRLAGLTDTQYF
d_call: TRBD1; j_call: TRBJ2-1; clone_size: NA; v_call: TRBV5-1; cdr3_nt: TGCGCCAGCAGCTCGGGACAGGTCAATGAGCAGTTCTTC; cdr3_aa: CASSSGQVNEQFF
d_call: TRBD1; j_call: TRBJ1-1; clone_size: NA; v_call: TRBV30; cdr3_nt: TGTGCCTGGAGTCCCTTGACAGGGGAGGACACTGAAGCTTTCTTT; cdr3_aa: CAWSPLTGEDTEAFF
d_call: TRBD2; j_call: TRBJ2-3; clone_size: NA; v_call: TRBV2; cdr3_nt: TGTGCCAGCAACCGACTAGCGGGGCGGGATACGCAGTATTTT; cdr3_aa: CASNRLAGRDTQYF
d_call: NA; j_call: TRBJ2-3; clone_size: once; v_call: TRBV18; cdr3_nt: TGTGCCAGCTCACCGGTGGGGCCAAGCACAGATACGCAGTATTTT; cdr3_aa: CASSPVGPSTDTQYF
d_call: NA; j_call: TRBJ1-1; clone_size: NA; v_call: TRBV28; cdr3_nt: TGTGCCAGCAGGACTCTCTCAACCGGCAGGAACACTGAAGCTTTCTTT; cdr3_aa: CASRTLSTGRNTEAFF
d_call: NA; j_call: TRBJ2-1; clone_size: NA; v_call: TRBV7-8; cdr3_nt: TGTGCCAGCAGCCCACTACAGGAAAGGTCGCACAATGAGCAGTTCTTC; cdr3_aa: CASSPLQERSHNEQFF
d_call: NA; j_call: TRBJ1-2; clone_size: NA; v_call: TRBV2; cdr3_nt: TGTGCCAGCAGTGGACAGTCCTATGGCTACACCTTC; cdr3_aa: CASSGQSYGYTF
d_call: TRBD2; j_call: TRBJ2-7; clone_size: NA; v_call: TRBV28; cdr3_nt: TGTGCCAGCAGTTTAATCCAGCGGGGGGGCGGCGAGCAGTACTTC; cdr3_aa: CASSLIQRGGGEQYF
d_call: TRBD1; j_call: TRBJ1-5; clone_size: once; v_call: TRBV7-9; cdr3_nt: TGTGCCAGCAGCCCACAGGGGAAGGGCAATCAGCCCCAGCATTTT; cdr3_aa: CASSPQGKGNQPQHF
d_call: NA; j_call: TRBJ1-1; clone_size: NA; v_call: TRBV5-1; cdr3_nt: TGCGCCAGCAGCTTGGCTTCTGGCTCAATGAACACTGAAGCTTTCTTT; cdr3_aa: CASSLASGSMNTEAFF
d_call: NA; j_call: TRBJ1-5; clone_size: NA; v_call: TRBV12-3/TRBV12-4; cdr3_nt: TGTGCCAGCAGTTTAGCAGGGGATCAGCCCCAGCATTTT; cdr3_aa: CASSLAGDQPQHF
d_call: TRBD2; j_call: TRBJ2-2; clone_size: NA; v_call: TRBV6-2/TRBV6-3; cdr3_nt: TGTGCCAGCAGTTACTATCTAGCGGGTAACACCGGGGAGCTGTTTTTT; cdr3_aa: CASSYYLAGNTGELFF
d_call: NA; j_call: TRBJ1-3; clone_size: NA; v_call: TRBV29-1; cdr3_nt: TGCAGCGCCGTACCCTCCCAAGGAGTTGGAAACACCATATATTTT; cdr3_aa: CSAVPSQGVGNTIYF
d_call: TRBD1; j_call: TRBJ1-5; clone_size: once; v_call: TRBV7-9; cdr3_nt: TGTGCCAGCAGCTGGGGGACAGGAACAAATCAGCCCCAGCATTTT; cdr3_aa: CASSWGTGTNQPQHF
d_call: NA; j_call: TRBJ1-6; clone_size: once; v_call: TRBV5-6; cdr3_nt: TGTGCCAGCAGCTTCGGGGCGGGGAACAATTCACCCCTCCACTTT; cdr3_aa: CASSFGAGNNSPLHF
d_call: NA; j_call: TRBJ1-6; clone_size: NA; v_call: TRBV30; cdr3_nt: TGTGCCTGGAAGGAGGCAGGTTCCTATAATTCACCCCTCCACTTT; cdr3_aa: CAWKEAGSYNSPLHF